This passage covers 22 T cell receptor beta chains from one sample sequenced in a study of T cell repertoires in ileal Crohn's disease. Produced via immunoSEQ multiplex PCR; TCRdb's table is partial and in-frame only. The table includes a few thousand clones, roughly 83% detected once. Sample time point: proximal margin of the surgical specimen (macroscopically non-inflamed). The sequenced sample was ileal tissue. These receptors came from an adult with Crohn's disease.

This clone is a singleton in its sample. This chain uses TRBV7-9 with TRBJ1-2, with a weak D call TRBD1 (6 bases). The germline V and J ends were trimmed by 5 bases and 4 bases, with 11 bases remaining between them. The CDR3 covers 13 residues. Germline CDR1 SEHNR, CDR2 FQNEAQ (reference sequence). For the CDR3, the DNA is TGTGCCAGCAGCCCAGGAGGGGGCTATGGCTACACCTTC. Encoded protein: CASSPGGGYGYTF.

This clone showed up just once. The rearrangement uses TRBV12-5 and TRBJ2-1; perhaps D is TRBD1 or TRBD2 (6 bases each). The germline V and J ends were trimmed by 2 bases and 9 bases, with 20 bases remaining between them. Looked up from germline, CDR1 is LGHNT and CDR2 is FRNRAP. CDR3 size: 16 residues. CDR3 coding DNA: TGTGCTAGTGGTTTGTTAGGGGGACGCAGGGGAGGTGAGCAGTTCTTC. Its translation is CASGLLGGRRGGEQFF.

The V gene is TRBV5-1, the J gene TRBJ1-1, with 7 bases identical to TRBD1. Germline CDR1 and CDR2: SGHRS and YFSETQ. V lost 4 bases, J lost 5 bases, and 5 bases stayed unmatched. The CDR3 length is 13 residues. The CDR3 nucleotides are TGCGCCAGCAGCGTAGGGGGCATGACTGAAGCTTTCTTT. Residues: CASSVGGMTEAFF. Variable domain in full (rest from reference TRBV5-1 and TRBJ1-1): KAGVTQTPRYLIKTRGQQVTLSCSPISGHRSVSWYQQTPGQGLQFLFEYFSETQRNKGNFPGRFSGRQFSNSRSEMNVSTLELGDSALYLCASSVGGMTEAFFGQGTRLTVV.

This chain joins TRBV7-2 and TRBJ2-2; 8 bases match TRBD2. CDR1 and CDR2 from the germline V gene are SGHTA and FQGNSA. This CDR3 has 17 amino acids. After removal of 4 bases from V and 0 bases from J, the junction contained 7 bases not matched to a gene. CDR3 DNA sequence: TGTGCCAGCAGCTCCGGCCTAGCGGGCACGAACACCGGGGAGCTGTTTTTT. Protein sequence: CASSSGLAGTNTGELFF.

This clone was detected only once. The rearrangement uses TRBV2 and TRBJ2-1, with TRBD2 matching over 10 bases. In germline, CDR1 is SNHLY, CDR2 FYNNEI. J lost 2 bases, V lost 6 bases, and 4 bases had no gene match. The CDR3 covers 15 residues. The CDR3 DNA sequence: TGTGCCAGCAGAAAGCTAGCGGGAGCCTACAATGAGCAGTTCTTC. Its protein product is CASRKLAGAYNEQFF. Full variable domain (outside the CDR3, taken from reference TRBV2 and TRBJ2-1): EPEVTQTPSHQVTQMGQEVILRCVPISNHLYFYWYRQILGQKVEFLVSFYNNEISEKSEIFDDQFSVERPDGSNFTLKIRSTKLEDSAMYFCASRKLAGAYNEQFFGPGTRLTVL.

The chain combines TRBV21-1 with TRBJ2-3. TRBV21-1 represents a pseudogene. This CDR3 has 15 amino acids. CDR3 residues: CASSPCAWGPDTQYF. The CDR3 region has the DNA TGTGCCAGCAGCCCATGCGCCTGGGGTCCAGATACGCAGTATTTT.

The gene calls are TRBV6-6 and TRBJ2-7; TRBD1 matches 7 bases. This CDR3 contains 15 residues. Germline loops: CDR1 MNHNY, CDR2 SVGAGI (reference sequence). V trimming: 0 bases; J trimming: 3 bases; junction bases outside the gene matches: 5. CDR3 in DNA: TGTGCCAGCAGTTACTCGAGGGACAGCCGCTACGAGCAGTACTTC. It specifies CASSYSRDSRYEQYF.

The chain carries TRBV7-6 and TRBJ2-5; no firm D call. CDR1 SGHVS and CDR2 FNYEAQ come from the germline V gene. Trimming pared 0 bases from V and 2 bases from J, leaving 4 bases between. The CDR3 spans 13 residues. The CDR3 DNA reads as TGTGCCAGCAGCTTAGCGCTACAAGAGACCCAGTACTTC. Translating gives CASSLALQETQYF.

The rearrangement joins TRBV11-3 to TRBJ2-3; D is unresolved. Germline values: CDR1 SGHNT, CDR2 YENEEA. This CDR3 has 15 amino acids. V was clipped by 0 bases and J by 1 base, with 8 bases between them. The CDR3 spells CASSLDSARTDTQYF. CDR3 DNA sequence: TGTGCCAGCAGCTTAGATTCGGCTCGCACAGATACGCAGTATTTT.

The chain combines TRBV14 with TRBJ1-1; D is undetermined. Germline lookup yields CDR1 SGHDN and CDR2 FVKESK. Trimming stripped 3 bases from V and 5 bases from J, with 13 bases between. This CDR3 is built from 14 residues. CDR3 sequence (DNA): TGTGCCAGCAGCCATCTACCCCTGGGGACTGAAGCTTTCTTT. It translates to CASSHLPLGTEAFF. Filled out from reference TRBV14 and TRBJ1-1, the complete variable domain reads EAGVTQFPSHSVIEKGQTVTLRCDPISGHDNLYWYRRVMGKEIKFLLHFVKESKQDESGMPNNRFLAERTGGTYSTLKVQPAELEDSGVYFCASSHLPLGTEAFFGQGTRLTVV.

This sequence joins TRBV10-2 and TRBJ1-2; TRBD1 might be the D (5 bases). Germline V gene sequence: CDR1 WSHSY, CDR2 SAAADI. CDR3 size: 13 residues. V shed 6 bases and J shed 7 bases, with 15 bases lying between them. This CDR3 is CASSPGTSSGYTF. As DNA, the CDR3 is TGCGCCAGCAGCCCCGGGACGTCTTCTGGCTACACCTTC.

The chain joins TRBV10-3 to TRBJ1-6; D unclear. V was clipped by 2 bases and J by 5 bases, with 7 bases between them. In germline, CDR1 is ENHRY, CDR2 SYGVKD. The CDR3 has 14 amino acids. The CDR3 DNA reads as TGTGCCATCAGTGAGGGGTTTGATAATTCACCCCTCCACTTT. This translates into CAISEGFDNSPLHF.

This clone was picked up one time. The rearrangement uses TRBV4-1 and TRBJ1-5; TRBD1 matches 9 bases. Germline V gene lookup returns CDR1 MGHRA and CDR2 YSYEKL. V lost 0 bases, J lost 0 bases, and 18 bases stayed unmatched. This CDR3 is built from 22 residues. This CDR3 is CASSQDPPAQGQGPFSNQPQHF. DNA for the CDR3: TGCGCCAGCAGCCAAGACCCCCCCGCGCAGGGACAGGGCCCCTTTAGCAATCAGCCCCAGCATTTT.

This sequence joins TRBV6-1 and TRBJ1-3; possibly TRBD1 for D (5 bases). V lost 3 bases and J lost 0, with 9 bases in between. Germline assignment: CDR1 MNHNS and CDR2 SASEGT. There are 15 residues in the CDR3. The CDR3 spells CASSDWGNSGNTIYF. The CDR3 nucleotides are TGTGCCAGCAGTGACTGGGGCAACTCTGGAAACACCATATATTTT.

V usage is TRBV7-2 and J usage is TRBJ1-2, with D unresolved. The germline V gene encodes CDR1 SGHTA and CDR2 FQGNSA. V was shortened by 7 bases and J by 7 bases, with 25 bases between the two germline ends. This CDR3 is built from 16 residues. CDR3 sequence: CASTLSVTAEGFGYTF. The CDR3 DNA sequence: TGTGCCAGCACCCTGTCGGTTACAGCTGAGGGATTTGGCTACACCTTC.

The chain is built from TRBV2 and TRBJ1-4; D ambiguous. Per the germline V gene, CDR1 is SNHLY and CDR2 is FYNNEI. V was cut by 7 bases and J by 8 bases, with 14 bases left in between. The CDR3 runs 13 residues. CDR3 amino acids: CASTLLKSEKLFF. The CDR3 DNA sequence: TGTGCCAGCACACTCCTGAAGTCGGAAAAACTGTTTTTT.

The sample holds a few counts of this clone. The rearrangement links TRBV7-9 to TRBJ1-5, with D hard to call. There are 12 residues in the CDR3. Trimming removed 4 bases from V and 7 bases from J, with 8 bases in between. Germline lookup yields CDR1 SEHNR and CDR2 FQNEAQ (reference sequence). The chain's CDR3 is CASSYLDQPQHF. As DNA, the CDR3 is TGTGCCAGCAGCTACCTCGACCAGCCCCAGCATTTT. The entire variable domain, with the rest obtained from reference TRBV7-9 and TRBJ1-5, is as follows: DTGVSQNPRHKITKRGQNVTFRCDPISEHNRLYWYRQTLGQGPEFLTYFQNEAQLEKSRLLSDRFSAERPKGSFSTLEIQRTEQGDSAMYLCASSYLDQPQHFGDGTRLSIL.

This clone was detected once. The CDR3 DNA reads as TGCAGCGTTGAGGGGACCGCAAACACTGAAGCTTTCTTT. Translating it yields CSVEGTANTEAFF. The chain couples TRBV29-1 to TRBJ1-1; D perhaps matches TRBD1 (5 bases). Germline CDR1 is SQVTM and CDR2 is ANQGSEA. Trimming took 3 bases from V and 2 from J, leaving 10 bases between them. This CDR3 region has 13 residues.

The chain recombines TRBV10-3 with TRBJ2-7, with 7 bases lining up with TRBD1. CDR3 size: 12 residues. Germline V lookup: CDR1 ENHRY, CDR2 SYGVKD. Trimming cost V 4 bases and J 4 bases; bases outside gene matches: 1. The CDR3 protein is CAISGQGYEQYF. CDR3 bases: TGTGCCATCAGTGGACAGGGATACGAGCAGTACTTC.

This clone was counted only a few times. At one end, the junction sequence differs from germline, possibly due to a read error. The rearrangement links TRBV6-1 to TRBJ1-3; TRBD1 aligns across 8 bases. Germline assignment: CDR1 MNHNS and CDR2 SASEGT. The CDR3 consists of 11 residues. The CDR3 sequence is CASSERGQANF. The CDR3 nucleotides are TGTGCCAGCAGTGAACGGGGACAGGCCAATTTT.

The CDR3 DNA reads TGTGCCAGCAGTTACTCGAGGCAGGGAAGGGAGACCCAGTACTTC. It translates to CASSYSRQGRETQYF. The rearrangement uses TRBV6-5 and TRBJ2-5, with D tentatively TRBD1 (5 bases). CDR3 length equals 15 residues. Looked up from germline, CDR1 is MNHEY and CDR2 is SVGAGI. The ends were cut back, 0 bases at V and 5 bases at J, with 13 bases in the middle.

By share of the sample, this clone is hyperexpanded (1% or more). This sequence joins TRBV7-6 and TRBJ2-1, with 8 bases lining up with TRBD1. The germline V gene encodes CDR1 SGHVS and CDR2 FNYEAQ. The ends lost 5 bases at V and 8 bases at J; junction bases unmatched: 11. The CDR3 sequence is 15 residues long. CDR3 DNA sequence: TGTGCCAGCAGCCCAAGGACAGGGTCTAAGGATGAGCAGTTCTTC. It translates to CASSPRTGSKDEQFF.